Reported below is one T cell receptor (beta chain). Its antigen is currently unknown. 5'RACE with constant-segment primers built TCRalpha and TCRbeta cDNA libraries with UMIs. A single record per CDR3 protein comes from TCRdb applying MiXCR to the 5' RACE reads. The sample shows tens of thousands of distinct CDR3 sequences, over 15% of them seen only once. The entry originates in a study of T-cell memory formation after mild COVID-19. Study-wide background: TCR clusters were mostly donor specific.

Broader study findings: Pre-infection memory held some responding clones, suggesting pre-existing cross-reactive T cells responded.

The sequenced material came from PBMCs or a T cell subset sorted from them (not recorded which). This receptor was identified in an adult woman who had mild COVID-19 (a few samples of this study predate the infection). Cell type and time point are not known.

The CDR3 DNA reads TGTGCCAGCAGCGAACCGGGACTAGCAACAGATACGCAGTATTTT. As protein: CASSEPGLATDTQYF. The chain couples TRBV9 to TRBJ2-3; 9 bases map to TRBD2. CDR3 length: 15 amino acids. Germline assignment: CDR1 SGDLS and CDR2 YYNGEE. Losses at the gene ends were 3 bases for V and 3 bases for J; bases not matched to a gene: 5.